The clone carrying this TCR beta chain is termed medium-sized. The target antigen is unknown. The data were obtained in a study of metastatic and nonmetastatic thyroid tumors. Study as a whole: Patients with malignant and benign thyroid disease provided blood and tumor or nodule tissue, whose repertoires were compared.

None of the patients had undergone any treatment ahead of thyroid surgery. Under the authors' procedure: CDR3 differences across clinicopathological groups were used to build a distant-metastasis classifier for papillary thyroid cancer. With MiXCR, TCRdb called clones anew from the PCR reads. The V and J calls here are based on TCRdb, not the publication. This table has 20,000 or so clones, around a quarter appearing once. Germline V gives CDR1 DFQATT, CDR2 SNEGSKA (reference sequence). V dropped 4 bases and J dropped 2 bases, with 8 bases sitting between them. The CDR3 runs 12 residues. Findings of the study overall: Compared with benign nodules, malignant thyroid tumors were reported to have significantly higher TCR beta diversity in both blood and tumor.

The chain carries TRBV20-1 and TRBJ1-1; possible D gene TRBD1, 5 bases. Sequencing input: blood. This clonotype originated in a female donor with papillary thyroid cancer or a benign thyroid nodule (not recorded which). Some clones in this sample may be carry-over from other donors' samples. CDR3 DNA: TGCAGTGCTAAAACAGGAAACACTGAAGCTTTCTTT. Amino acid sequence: CSAKTGNTEAFF.